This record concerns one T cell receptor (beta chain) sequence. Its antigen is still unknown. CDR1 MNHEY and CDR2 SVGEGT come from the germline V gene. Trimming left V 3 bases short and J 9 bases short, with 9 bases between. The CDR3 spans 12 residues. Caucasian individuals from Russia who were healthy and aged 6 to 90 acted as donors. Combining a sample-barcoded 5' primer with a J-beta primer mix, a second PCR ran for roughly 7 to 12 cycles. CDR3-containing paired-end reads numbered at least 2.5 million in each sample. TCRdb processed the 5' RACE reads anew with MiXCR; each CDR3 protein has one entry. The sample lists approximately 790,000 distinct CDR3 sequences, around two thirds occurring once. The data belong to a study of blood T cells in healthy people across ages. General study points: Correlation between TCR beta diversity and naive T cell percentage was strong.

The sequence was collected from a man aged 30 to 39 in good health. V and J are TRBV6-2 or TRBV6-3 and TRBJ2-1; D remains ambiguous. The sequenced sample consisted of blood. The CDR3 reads CASSYRLGEQFF. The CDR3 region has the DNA TGTGCCAGCAGTTATAGACTCGGTGAGCAGTTCTTC.